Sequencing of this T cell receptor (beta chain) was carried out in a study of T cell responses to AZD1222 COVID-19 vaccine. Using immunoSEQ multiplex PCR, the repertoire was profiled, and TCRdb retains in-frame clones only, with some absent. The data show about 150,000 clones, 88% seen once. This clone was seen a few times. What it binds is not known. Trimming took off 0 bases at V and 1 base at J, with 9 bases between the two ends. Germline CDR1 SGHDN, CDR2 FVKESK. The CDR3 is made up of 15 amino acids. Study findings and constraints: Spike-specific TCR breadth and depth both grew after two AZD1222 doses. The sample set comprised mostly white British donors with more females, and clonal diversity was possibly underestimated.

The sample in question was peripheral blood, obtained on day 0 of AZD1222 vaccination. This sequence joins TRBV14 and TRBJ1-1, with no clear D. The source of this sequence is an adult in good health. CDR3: CASSQDRRTNTEAFF. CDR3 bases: TGTGCCAGCAGCCAAGATCGGCGGACGAACACTGAAGCTTTCTTT.